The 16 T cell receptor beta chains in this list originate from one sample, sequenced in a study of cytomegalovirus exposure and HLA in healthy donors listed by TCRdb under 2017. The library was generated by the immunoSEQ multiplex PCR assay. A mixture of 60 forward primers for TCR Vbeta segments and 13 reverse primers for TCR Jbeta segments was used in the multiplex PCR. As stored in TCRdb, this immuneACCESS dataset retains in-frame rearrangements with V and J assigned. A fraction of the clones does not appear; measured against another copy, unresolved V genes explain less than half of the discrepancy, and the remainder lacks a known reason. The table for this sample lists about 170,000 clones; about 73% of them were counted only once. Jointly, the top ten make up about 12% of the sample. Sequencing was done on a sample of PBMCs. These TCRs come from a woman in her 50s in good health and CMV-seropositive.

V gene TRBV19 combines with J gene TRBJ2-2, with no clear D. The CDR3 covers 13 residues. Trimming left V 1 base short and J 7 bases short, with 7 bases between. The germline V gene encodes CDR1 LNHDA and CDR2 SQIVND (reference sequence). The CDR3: CASSIVASGELFF. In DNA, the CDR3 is TGTGCCAGTAGTATAGTGGCAAGCGGGGAGCTGTTTTTT.

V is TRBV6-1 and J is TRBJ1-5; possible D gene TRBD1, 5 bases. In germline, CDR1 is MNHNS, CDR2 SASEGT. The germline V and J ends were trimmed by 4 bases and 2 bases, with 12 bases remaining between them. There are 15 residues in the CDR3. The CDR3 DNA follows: TGTGCCAGCAGTGGCCTCAGGGTTGGCAATCAGCCCCAGCATTTT. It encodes CASSGLRVGNQPQHF.

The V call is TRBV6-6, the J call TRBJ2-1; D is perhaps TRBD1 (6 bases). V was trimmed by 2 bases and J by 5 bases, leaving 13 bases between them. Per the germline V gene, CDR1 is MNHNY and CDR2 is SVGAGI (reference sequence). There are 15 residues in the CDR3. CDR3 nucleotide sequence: TGTGCCAGCAGTTACACCGACAGGCCAGACAATGAGCAGTTCTTC. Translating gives CASSYTDRPDNEQFF.

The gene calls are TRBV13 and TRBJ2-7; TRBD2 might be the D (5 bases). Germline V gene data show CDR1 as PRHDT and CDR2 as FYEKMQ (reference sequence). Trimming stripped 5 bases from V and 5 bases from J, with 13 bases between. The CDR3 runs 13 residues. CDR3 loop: CASSTTWRDEQYF. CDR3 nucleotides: TGTGCCAGCAGCACAACGTGGCGGGACGAGCAGTACTTC.

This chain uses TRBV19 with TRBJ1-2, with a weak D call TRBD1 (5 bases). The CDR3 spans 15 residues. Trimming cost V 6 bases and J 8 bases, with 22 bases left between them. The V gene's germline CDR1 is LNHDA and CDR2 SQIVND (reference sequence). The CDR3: CASSTRTSAVGGYTF. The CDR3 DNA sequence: TGTGCCAGTAGCACCCGGACATCTGCAGTCGGAGGCTACACCTTC.

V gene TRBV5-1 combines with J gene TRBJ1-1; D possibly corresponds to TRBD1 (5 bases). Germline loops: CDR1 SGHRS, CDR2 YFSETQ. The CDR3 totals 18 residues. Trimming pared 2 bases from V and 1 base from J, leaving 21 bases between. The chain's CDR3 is CASSLMGQAKHTNTEAFF. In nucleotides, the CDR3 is TGCGCCAGCAGCTTAATGGGGCAGGCCAAACATACGAACACTGAAGCTTTCTTT.

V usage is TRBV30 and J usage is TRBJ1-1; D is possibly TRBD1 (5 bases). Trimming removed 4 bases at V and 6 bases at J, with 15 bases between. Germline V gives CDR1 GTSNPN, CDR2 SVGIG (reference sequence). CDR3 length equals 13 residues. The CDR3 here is CAWTLGGGPEAFF. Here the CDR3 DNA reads TGTGCCTGGACCCTGGGGGGGGGACCTGAAGCTTTCTTT.

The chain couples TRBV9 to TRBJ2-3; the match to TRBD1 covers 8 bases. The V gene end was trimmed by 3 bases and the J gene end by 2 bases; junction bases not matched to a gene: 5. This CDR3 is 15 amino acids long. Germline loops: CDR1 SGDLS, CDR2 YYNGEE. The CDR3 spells CASSETGQDTDTQYF. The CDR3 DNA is TGTGCCAGCAGCGAGACGGGACAGGACACAGATACGCAGTATTTT.

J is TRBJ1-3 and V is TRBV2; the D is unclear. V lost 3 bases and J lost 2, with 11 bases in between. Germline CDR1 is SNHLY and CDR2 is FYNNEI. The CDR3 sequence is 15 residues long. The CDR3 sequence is CASSDTPVPGNTIYF. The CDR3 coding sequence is TGTGCCAGCAGTGATACGCCAGTACCTGGAAACACCATATATTTT.

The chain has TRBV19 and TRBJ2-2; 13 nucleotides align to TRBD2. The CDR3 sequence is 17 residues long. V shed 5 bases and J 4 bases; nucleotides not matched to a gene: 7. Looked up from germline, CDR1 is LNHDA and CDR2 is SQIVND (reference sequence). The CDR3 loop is CASSGLAGDRVTGELFF. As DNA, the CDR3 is TGTGCCAGTAGTGGACTAGCGGGGGACCGGGTCACCGGGGAGCTGTTTTTT.

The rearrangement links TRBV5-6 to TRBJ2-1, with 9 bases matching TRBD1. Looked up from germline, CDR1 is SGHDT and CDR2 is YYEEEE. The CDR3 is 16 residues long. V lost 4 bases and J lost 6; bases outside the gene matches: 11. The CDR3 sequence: CASSPAGGQGGNEQFF. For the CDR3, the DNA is TGTGCCAGCAGCCCCGCCGGGGGACAGGGAGGCAATGAGCAGTTCTTC. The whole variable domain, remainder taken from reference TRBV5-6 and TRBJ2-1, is DAGVTQSPTHLIKTRGQQVTLRCSPKSGHDTVSWYQQALGQGPQFIFQYYEEEERQRGNFPDRFSGHQFPNYSSELNVNALLLGDSALYLCASSPAGGQGGNEQFFGPGTRLTVL.

The CDR3, as DNA: TGTGCCAGTAGTCCCGGGACATCCCGAGGAGGGGAGCTGTTTTTT. This gives the protein CASSPGTSRGGELFF. The V gene is TRBV19, the J gene TRBJ2-2; perhaps TRBD1 as D (6 bases). The CDR3 has 15 residues. CDR1 is LNHDA, CDR2 SQIVND, per germline (reference sequence). V gave up 5 bases and J gave up 8 bases, with 18 bases separating them.

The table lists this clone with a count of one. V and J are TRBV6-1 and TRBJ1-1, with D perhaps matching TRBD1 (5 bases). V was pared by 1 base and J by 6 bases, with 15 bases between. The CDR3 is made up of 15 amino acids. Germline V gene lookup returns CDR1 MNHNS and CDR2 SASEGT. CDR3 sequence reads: CASSEVSGGVAEAFF. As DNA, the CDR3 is TGTGCCAGCAGTGAAGTAAGCGGGGGGGTCGCTGAAGCTTTCTTT.

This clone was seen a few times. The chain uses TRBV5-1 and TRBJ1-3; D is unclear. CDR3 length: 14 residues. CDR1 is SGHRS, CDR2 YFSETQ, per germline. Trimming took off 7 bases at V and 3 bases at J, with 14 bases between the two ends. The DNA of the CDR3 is TGCGCCAGCCAGGAATCTCTGAGTGGAAACACCATATATTTT. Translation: CASQESLSGNTIYF.

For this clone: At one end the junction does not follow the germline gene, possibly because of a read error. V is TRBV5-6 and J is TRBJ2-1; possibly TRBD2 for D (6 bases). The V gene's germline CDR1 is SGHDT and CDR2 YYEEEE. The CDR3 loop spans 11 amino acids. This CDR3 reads CASSTGLFGIF. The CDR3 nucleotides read TGTGCCAGCAGCACGGGACTCTTCGGTATCTTC.

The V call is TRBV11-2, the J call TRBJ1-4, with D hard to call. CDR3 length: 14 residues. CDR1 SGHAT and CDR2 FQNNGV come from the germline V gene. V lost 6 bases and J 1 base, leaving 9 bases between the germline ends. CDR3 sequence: CASSRRGTNEKLFF. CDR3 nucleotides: TGTGCCAGCAGTCGTCGCGGAACTAATGAAAAACTGTTTTTT.